These 29 T cell receptor beta chains were sequenced from one sample in a study of blood T cell repertoires in COVID-19. Data came from immunoSEQ multiplex PCR; TCRdb stores just in-frame clones and leaves some out. The table records a few hundred thousand clones, approximately 90% of them present only once. The sequenced sample was peripheral blood. The receptor set was obtained from a man over 45 with acute or convalescent COVID-19.

The genes are TRBV5-1 and TRBJ1-1; 8 bases agree with TRBD1. The germline V gene encodes CDR1 SGHRS and CDR2 YFSETQ. The length of the CDR3 is 15 residues. The junction had 6 bases not matched to a gene; V was cut back by 5 bases and J by 0 bases. This CDR3 reads CASSFQGALNTEAFF. The CDR3 DNA sequence: TGCGCCAGCAGTTTTCAGGGGGCCTTGAACACTGAAGCTTTCTTT.

The rearrangement uses TRBV6-1 and TRBJ1-2, with 9 bases fitting TRBD1. V shed 0 bases, J shed 3 bases, and the junction held 5 bases outside the gene matches. Germline CDR1 is MNHNS and CDR2 is SASEGT. The CDR3 is 16 residues long. The CDR3: CASSEAQGALDYGYTF. In DNA form, the CDR3 reads TGTGCCAGCAGTGAAGCACAGGGGGCGTTGGACTATGGCTACACCTTC.

This chain joins TRBV11-3 and TRBJ1-2, with D maybe TRBD1 (6 bases). Germline CDR1 is SGHNT and CDR2 is YENEEA. Deletions cut 5 bases from V and 8 bases from J, with 15 bases between. This CDR3 has 13 amino acids. The CDR3, as DNA: TGTGCCAGCAGCCAGGGGCAGGGGAGCGGCTACACCTTC. Protein product: CASSQGQGSGYTF.

The chain joins TRBV4-2 to TRBJ2-3, with 8 bases matching TRBD1. V lost 0 bases and J lost 1; bases outside the gene matches: 3. Germline lookup yields CDR1 LGHNA and CDR2 YNFKEQ. This CDR3 contains 16 residues. The DNA for the CDR3 is TGTGCCAGCAGCCAAGATGGGACAGGCCGCACAGATACGCAGTATTTT. Encoded protein: CASSQDGTGRTDTQYF.

The chain links TRBV7-2 to TRBJ2-3; possible D gene TRBD2, 6 bases. The V gene's germline CDR1 is SGHTA and CDR2 FQGNSA. The CDR3 loop spans 14 amino acids. V was shortened by 1 base and J by 4 bases, with 9 bases between the two germline ends. The CDR3 reads CASSLGTNADTQYF. In nucleotides, the CDR3 is TGTGCCAGCAGCTTAGGGACTAATGCAGATACGCAGTATTTT.

This rearrangement joins TRBV6-5 to TRBJ1-1; the match to TRBD1 covers 8 bases. Germline V lookup: CDR1 MNHEY, CDR2 SVGAGI. The CDR3 totals 15 residues. The ends lost 3 bases at V and 5 bases at J; junction bases unmatched: 8. The CDR3 here is CASSYSRQGQTEAFF. For the CDR3, the DNA is TGTGCCAGCAGTTATTCCCGACAGGGGCAAACTGAAGCTTTCTTT.

The chain links TRBV3-1 (or the pseudogene TRBV3-2) to TRBJ1-1; the D is unclear. The V and J ends lost 4 bases and 2 bases respectively, with 5 bases between them. Germline CDR1 is LGHDT and CDR2 is YNNKEL (reference sequence). The CDR3 length is 12 residues. The CDR3 spells CASSRLNTEAFF. CDR3 DNA: TGTGCCAGCAGCCGGCTTAACACTGAAGCTTTCTTT.

The chain employs TRBV9 and TRBJ1-5; TRBD1 matches 10 bases. CDR1 SGDLS and CDR2 YYNGEE come from the germline V gene. Losses at the gene ends were 3 bases for V and 6 bases for J; bases not matched to a gene: 6. This CDR3 is built from 15 residues. The CDR3 DNA is TGTGCCAGCAGCGCGGGACAGGGGTGGGGTCAGCCCCAGCATTTT. Translation gives CASSAGQGWGQPQHF.

The genes are TRBV7-3 and TRBJ2-2; 11 bases are a match to TRBD1. The CDR3 length is 16 residues. Germline V gives CDR1 SGHTA, CDR2 FQGTGA. The junction had 7 bases not matched to a gene; V was cut back by 3 bases and J by 7 bases. The CDR3 DNA follows: TGTGCCAGCAGCTTCTGGACAGGGGGCGCGGGCGGGGAGCTGTTTTTT. Translated, it gives CASSFWTGGAGGELFF.

V and J are TRBV2 and TRBJ1-1; D is uncertain. Germline CDR1 and CDR2: SNHLY and FYNNEI. The CDR3 contains 15 residues. V was shortened by 0 bases and J by 11 bases, with 19 bases between the two germline ends. The CDR3 spells CASSEAPGRVWEAFF. As DNA, the CDR3 is TGTGCCAGCAGTGAAGCCCCCGGACGAGTCTGGGAGGCTTTCTTT.

V gene TRBV18 combines with J gene TRBJ1-4, with 7 bases identical to TRBD1. Germline loops: CDR1 KGHSH, CDR2 LQKENI. This CDR3 is 17 amino acids long. J gave up 7 bases and V 3 bases, and 14 bases lay outside the gene matches. The DNA for the CDR3 is TGTGCCAGCTCACCCCAGCCCCCTACAGGGGAAGGTGAAAAACTGTTTTTT. Amino acid sequence: CASSPQPPTGEGEKLFF. Using reference TRBV18 and TRBJ1-4 for the parts outside the CDR3, the full variable domain is NAGVMQNPRHLVRRRGQEARLRCSPMKGHSHVYWYRQLPEEGLKFMVYLQKENIIDESGMPKERFSAEFPKEGPSILRIQQVVRGDSAAYFCASSPQPPTGEGEKLFFGSGTQLSVL.

The V gene is TRBV12-3 or TRBV12-4, the J gene TRBJ1-3; D might be TRBD1 (5 bases). Trimming stripped 7 bases from V and 3 bases from J, with 10 bases between. The CDR3 has 13 amino acids. The CDR3 bases are TGTGCCAGCACCCAGGGACTTGGAAACACCATATATTTT. Translated, it gives CASTQGLGNTIYF.

V gene TRBV7-9 combines with J gene TRBJ2-2; TRBD2 matches 13 bases. CDR1 is SEHNR and CDR2 is FQNEAQ in the germline V gene (reference sequence). The CDR3 length is 16 residues. V lost 5 bases and J lost 4; bases outside the gene matches: 4. The CDR3 region has the DNA TGTGCCAGCAGCGCACTAGCGGGGGGGCGCACCGGGGAGCTGTTTTTT. It specifies CASSALAGGRTGELFF.

Turning to this clone: Other DNA sequences in the sample encode the same CDR3. The rearrangement uses TRBV18 and TRBJ2-2; TRBD2 is a possible D gene (6 bases). Germline CDR1 KGHSH, CDR2 LQKENI. The CDR3 contains 16 residues. The germline V and J ends were trimmed by 0 bases and 1 base, with 9 bases remaining between them. In DNA, the CDR3 is TGTGCCAGCTCACCACCGACCGGGGGGAACACCGGGGAGCTGTTTTTT. Its translation: CASSPPTGGNTGELFF.

This chain links TRBV10-3 with TRBJ1-5, with D possibly matching TRBD1 (6 bases). CDR3 size: 15 residues. Deletions cut 3 bases from V and 4 bases from J, with 13 bases between. Germline loops: CDR1 ENHRY, CDR2 SYGVKD. CDR3 DNA: TGTGCCATCAGTGAATGGGGGCTAGGGAATCAGCCCCAGCATTTT. Its translation is CAISEWGLGNQPQHF.

This clone was recorded a few times. The chain employs TRBV29-1 and TRBJ1-1; D call uncertain. Trimming removed 3 bases at V and 3 bases at J, with 8 bases between. The CDR3 loop spans 12 amino acids. The germline CDR1 and CDR2 sequences are SQVTM and ANQGSEA. CDR3 DNA: TGCAGCGTTGATCGGGTAGACACTGAAGCTTTCTTT. Amino acids: CSVDRVDTEAFF.

The sample holds a few counts of this clone. This chain joins TRBV27 and TRBJ2-7; 7 bases align to TRBD1. J lost 0 bases, V lost 10 bases, and 9 bases had no gene match. From germline, CDR1 is MNHEY and CDR2 SMNVEV (reference sequence). There are 14 residues in the CDR3. The CDR3 protein is CATADRAASYEQYF. The CDR3 region has the DNA TGTGCCACCGCCGACAGGGCGGCCTCCTACGAGCAGTACTTC.

A single count supports this clone. This chain connects TRBV7-9 to TRBJ1-4, with 8 bases lining up with TRBD1. V lost 5 bases to trimming and J lost 8 bases; unmatched junction nucleotides: 4. Germline V gene data show CDR1 as SEHNR and CDR2 as FQNEAQ (reference sequence). The CDR3 has 13 residues. DNA of the CDR3: TGTGCCAGCAGCACGGGACAGGTAGAAAAACTGTTTTTT. Translated, it gives CASSTGQVEKLFF.

This clone has a single count. This rearrangement joins TRBV3-1 (or the pseudogene TRBV3-2) to TRBJ2-1; a possible D gene is TRBD2 (5 bases). V was cut by 7 bases and J by 7 bases, with 17 bases left in between. The germline gives CDR1 LGHDT, CDR2 YNNKEL (reference sequence). The CDR3 is made up of 14 amino acids. The CDR3: CASTPGRGWNEQFF. CDR3 in DNA: TGTGCCAGCACCCCAGGTCGGGGTTGGAATGAGCAGTTCTTC.

V and J are TRBV27 and TRBJ1-1; possibly TRBD1 for D (6 bases). This CDR3 spans 14 amino acids. The germline V and J ends were trimmed by 7 bases and 2 bases, with 14 bases remaining between them. Germline-derived CDR1 and CDR2 are MNHEY and SMNVEV (reference sequence). CDR3 nucleotides: TGTGCCAGCATGGCAGGGGTTCGAAACACTGAAGCTTTCTTT. Protein: CASMAGVRNTEAFF.

The CDR3 nucleotides are TGTGCCAGCAGCTTAAAGGACAGGGGCTGGAATTCACCCCTCCACTTT. Protein: CASSLKDRGWNSPLHF. The chain combines TRBV7-8 with TRBJ1-6; 9 nucleotides match TRBD1. With 2 bases clipped from V and 7 bases from J, the junction kept 6 bases outside the gene matches. The CDR3 extends over 16 amino acids. CDR1 is SGHVS, CDR2 FQNEAQ, per germline. The entire variable domain, with the rest obtained from reference TRBV7-8 and TRBJ1-6, is as follows: GAGVSQSPRYKVAKRGQDVALRCDPISGHVSLFWYQQALGQGPEFLTYFQNEAQLDKSGLPSDRFFAERPEGSVSTLKIQRTQQEDSAVYLCASSLKDRGWNSPLHFGNGTRLTVT.

The rearrangement uses TRBV7-3 and TRBJ1-1; no definite D call. Looked up from germline, CDR1 is SGHTA and CDR2 is FQGTGA. Trimming cost V 5 bases and J 1 base, with 11 bases left between them. The CDR3 loop spans 14 amino acids. CDR3 loop: CASSPGVPNTEAFF. The CDR3 bases are TGTGCCAGCAGCCCCGGGGTACCGAACACTGAAGCTTTCTTT.

V is TRBV5-1 and J is TRBJ1-6, with 9 bases lining up with TRBD1. The CDR3 contains 15 residues. Germline V lookup: CDR1 SGHRS, CDR2 YFSETQ. V shed 4 bases, J shed 7 bases, and the junction held 6 bases outside the gene matches. CDR3 region: CASSETGGNNSPLHF. Written as DNA, the CDR3 is TGCGCCAGCAGCGAAACAGGGGGCAACAATTCACCCCTCCACTTT.

This chain links TRBV7-9 with TRBJ1-2; D call uncertain. The CDR3 runs to 12 residues. Trimming pared 1 base from V and 6 bases from J, leaving 6 bases between. Germline V gives CDR1 SEHNR, CDR2 FQNEAQ (reference sequence). CDR3: CASSLVQNGYTF. CDR3 coding DNA: TGTGCCAGCAGCTTAGTCCAGAATGGCTACACCTTC.

The gene calls are TRBV25-1 and TRBJ2-1, with TRBD2 identical over 8 bases. The CDR3 consists of 13 residues. Germline values: CDR1 MGHDK, CDR2 SYGVNS. J gave up 12 bases and V 1 base, and 5 bases lay outside the gene matches. CDR3 in DNA: TGTGCCAGCAGTGAATTAAGGAGCGGGGGGCAGTTCTTC. It specifies CASSELRSGGQFF.

The chain is built from TRBV5-1 and TRBJ2-7, with 9 nucleotides matching TRBD2. The CDR3 extends over 16 amino acids. J gave up 2 bases and V 3 bases, and 9 bases lay outside the gene matches. CDR1 and CDR2 (germline): SGHRS, YFSETQ. The CDR3 bases are TGCGCCAGCAGCTCGGGTGGATCTAGCGGGGCCTACGAGCAGTACTTC. It specifies CASSSGGSSGAYEQYF.

The chain combines TRBV2 with TRBJ1-5, with D possibly matching TRBD1 (6 bases). The V gene's germline CDR1 is SNHLY and CDR2 FYNNEI. The CDR3 is made up of 13 amino acids. V was shortened by 8 bases and J by 7 bases, with 15 bases between the two germline ends. The CDR3 bases are TGTGCCAGCGGTCAGCAGGGGAAACAGCCCCAGCATTTT. It codes for CASGQQGKQPQHF.

This clone appeared many times. The chain recombines TRBV16 with TRBJ1-2; 8 bases map to TRBD1. The CDR3 is 16 amino acids. With 4 bases clipped from V and 6 bases from J, the junction kept 13 bases outside the gene matches. The germline V gene has CDR1 KGHSY and CDR2 FQNENV. CDR3 DNA sequence: TGTGCCAGCAGCCCCCACAATATCCCAGGGGGCGATGGCTACACCTTC. Protein product: CASSPHNIPGGDGYTF. The full variable domain, its missing parts supplied by reference TRBV16 and TRBJ1-2, is GEEVAQTPKHLVRGEGQKAKLYCAPIKGHSYVFWYQQVLKNEFKFLISFQNENVFDETGMPKERFSAKCLPNSPCSLEIQATKLEDSAVYFCASSPHNIPGGDGYTFGSGTRLTVV.

This chain links TRBV6-5 with TRBJ1-1; D ambiguous. Between the trimmed V and J ends, which lost 6 bases and 1 base, there was a span of 15 bases. The CDR3 extends over 15 amino acids. Germline CDR1 is MNHEY and CDR2 is SVGAGI. Here the CDR3 DNA reads TGTGCCAGCAGACGGACTCCCCGTCCGAACACTGAAGCTTTCTTT. As protein: CASRRTPRPNTEAFF.